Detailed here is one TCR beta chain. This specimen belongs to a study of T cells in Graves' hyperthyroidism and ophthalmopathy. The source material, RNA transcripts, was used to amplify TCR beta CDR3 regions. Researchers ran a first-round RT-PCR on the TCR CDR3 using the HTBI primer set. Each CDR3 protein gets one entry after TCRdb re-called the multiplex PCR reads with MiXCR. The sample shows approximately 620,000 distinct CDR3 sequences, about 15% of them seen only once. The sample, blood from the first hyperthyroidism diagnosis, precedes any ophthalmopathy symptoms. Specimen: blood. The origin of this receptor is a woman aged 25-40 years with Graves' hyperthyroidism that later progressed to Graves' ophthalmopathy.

CDR3 protein: CASSSGTGGEAFF. The CDR3 coding sequence is TGTGCCAGCAGCTCCGGGACAGGGGGTGAAGCTTTCTTT. The chain uses TRBV7-6 and TRBJ1-1; 11 positions agree with TRBD1. J was trimmed by 7 bases and V by 4 bases; bases with no gene match: 2. The CDR3 is made up of 13 amino acids. Germline CDR1 reads SGHVS; CDR2 reads FNYEAQ. The whole variable domain, filled in from reference TRBV7-6 and TRBJ1-1, reads GAGVSQSPRYKVTKRGQDVALRCDPISGHVSLYWYRQALGQGPEFLTYFNYEAQQDKSGLPNDRFSAERPEGSISTLTIQRTEQRDSAMYRCASSSGTGGEAFFGQGTRLTVV.